This T cell receptor (beta chain) comes out of a study of graft-versus-host responses after intestinal transplantation. Clones were sequenced by immunoSEQ multiplex PCR, and TCRdb holds only the in-frame ones, with some missing. The sample gives tens of thousands of clones, roughly 30% of which show up once; roughly 9.2% is in the top ten. Labeling with CFSE marked 200,000 responder cells, which were plated with 200,000 irradiated, violet-dye-labeled stimulator cells. General study results and limits: Recipient-marrow GvH clones were detected, some having first appeared in ileum or blood.

This clone was observed a handful of times. Looked up from germline, CDR1 is MGHRA and CDR2 is YSYEKL. The V end was cut by 0 bases, the J end by 4 bases, with 16 bases between. The CDR3 covers 17 residues. The TCR sequence derives from a human patient who received an intestinal transplant. This specimen consisted of alloreactive CD8+ T cells from a mixed lymphocyte reaction culture, obtained before intestinal transplant. Subset defined: CFSE-low proliferating T cells sorted from roughly six-day pre-transplant mixed lymphocyte reaction (GvH or HvG direction). The chain uses TRBV4-1 and TRBJ1-5; D not certain. The CDR3 sequence: CASSQEPAERANQPQHF. CDR3 DNA: TGCGCCAGCAGCCAAGAACCGGCCGAACGGGCTAATCAGCCCCAGCATTTT.